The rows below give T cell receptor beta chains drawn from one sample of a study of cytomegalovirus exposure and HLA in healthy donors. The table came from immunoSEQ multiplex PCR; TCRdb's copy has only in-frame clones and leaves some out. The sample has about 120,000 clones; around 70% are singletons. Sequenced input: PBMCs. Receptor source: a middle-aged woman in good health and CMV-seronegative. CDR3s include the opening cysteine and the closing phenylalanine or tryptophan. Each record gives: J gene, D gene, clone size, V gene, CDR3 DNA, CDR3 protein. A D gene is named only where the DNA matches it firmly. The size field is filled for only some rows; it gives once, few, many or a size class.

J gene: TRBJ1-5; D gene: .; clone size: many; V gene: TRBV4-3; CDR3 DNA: TGCGCCAGCAGCCAAGAATGGGTAGGGGTTAGCAATCAGCCCCAGCATTTT; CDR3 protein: CASSQEWVGVSNQPQHF
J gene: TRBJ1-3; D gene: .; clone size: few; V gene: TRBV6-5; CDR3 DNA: TGTGCCAGCAGGTCGCCCCCCCTACGGGGTGGCACCATATATTTT; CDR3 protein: CASRSPPLRGGTIYF
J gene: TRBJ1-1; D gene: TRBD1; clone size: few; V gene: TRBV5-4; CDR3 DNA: TGTGCCAGCAGCCCACAGGGGGATAAAACTGAAGCTTTCTTT; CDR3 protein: CASSPQGDKTEAFF
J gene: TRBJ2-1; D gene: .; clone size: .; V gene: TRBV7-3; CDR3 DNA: TGTGCCAGCAGCTCCGATAGCGGTGAGCAGTTCTTC; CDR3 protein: CASSSDSGEQFF
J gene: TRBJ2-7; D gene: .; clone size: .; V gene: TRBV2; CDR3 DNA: TGTGCCAGCACGGAGAACTACGAGCAGTACTTC; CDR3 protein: CASTENYEQYF
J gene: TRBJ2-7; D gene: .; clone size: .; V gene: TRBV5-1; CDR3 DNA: TGCGCCAGCAGCTTGGTCGGGAACGAGCAGTACTTC; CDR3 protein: CASSLVGNEQYF
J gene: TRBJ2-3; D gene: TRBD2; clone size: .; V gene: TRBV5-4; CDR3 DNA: TGTGCCAGCAGCTCGGTAGGGAGGGGCACAGATACGCAGTATTTT; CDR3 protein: CASSSVGRGTDTQYF
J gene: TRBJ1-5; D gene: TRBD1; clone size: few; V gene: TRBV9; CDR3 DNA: TGTGCCAGCAGCGATCTAATGGACAGGGCTAGGCAGCCCCAGCATTTT; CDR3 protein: CASSDLMDRARQPQHF
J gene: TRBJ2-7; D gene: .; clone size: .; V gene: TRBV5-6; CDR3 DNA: TGTGCCAGCAGCTTGGGACAGAGCTACGAGCAGTACTTC; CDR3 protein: CASSLGQSYEQYF
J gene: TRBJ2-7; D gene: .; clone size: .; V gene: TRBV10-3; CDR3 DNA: TGTGCCATCAGTGATCGTGGTAGCGACTCCTACGAGCAGTACTTC; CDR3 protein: CAISDRGSDSYEQYF
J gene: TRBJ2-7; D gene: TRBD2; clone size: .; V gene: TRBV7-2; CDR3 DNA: TGTGCCAGCAGCTCTCGGGGGGAAGTAAGGGTGGGCGAGCAGTACTTC; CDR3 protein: CASSSRGEVRVGEQYF
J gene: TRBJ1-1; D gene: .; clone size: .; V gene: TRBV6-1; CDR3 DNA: TGTGCCAGCAGCGACCCCAGACACCTTAACACTGAAGCTTTCTTT; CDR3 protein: CASSDPRHLNTEAFF
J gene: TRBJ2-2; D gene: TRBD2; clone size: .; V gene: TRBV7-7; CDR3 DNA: TGTGCTAGCAGCTCAATGCTAGCGGGAGTTAACACCGGGGAGCTGTTTTTT; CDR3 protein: CASSSMLAGVNTGELFF
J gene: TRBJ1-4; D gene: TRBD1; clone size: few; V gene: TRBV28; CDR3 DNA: TGTGCCAGCAGTCCCCGGACAGGGACAACTAATGAAAAACTGTTTTTT; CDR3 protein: CASSPRTGTTNEKLFF
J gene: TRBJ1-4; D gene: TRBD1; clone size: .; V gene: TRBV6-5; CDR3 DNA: TGTGCCAGTTTCACTGGGACAGTTGGTGAAAAACTGTTTTTT; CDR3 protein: CASFTGTVGEKLFF
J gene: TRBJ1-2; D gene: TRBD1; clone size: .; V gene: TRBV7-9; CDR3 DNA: TGTGCCAGCAGCCTCTTCCCCCTGGGACAGGGGGCGGGCTACACCTTC; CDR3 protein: CASSLFPLGQGAGYTF
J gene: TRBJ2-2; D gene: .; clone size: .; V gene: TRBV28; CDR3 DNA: TGTGCCAGCAGTCCCCTAGCGCGAAACACCGGGGAGCTGTTTTTT; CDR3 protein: CASSPLARNTGELFF
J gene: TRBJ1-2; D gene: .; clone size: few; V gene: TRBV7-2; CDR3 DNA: TGTGCCAGCAGCTTAGGCCCTTCAGGGAATGGCTACACCTTC; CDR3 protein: CASSLGPSGNGYTF
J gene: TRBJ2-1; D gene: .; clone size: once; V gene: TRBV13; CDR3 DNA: TGTGCCAGCAGCCGACGCTCCGGGACTGTATACAATAAGCAGTTCTTC; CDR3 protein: CASSRRSGTVYNKQFF
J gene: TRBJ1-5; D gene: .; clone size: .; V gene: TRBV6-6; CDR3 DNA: TGTGCCAGCGGGCAGATGAATATCAATCAGCCCCAGCATTTT; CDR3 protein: CASGQMNINQPQHF
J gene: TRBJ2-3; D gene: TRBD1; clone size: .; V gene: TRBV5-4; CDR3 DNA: TGTGCCAGCAGCAAGGGACAGGGGGGAGGAGATACGCAGTATTTT; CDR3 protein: CASSKGQGGGDTQYF
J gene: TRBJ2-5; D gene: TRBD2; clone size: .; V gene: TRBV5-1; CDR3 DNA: TGCGCCAGCAGCTTGGGACTAGCGGGGGCCAAACAAGAGACCCAGTACTTC; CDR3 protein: CASSLGLAGAKQETQYF
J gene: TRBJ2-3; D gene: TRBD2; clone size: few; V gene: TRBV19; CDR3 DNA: TGTGCCAGTAGCCTTGGCGGGGGGGCAGTCAGGGCAGATACGCAGTATTTT; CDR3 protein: CASSLGGGAVRADTQYF
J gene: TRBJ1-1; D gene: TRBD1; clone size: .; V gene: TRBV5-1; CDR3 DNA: TGCGCCAGCAGAGTTACAGGGGACACTGAAGCTTTCTTT; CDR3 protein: CASRVTGDTEAFF
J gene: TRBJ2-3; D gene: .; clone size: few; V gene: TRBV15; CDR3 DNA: TGTGCCACCAGCAGAGATTCCGCCAGGCACGATACGCAGTATTTT; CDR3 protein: CATSRDSARHDTQYF
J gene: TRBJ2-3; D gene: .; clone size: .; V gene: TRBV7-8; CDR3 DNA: TGTGCCAGCAGCCCCCCCTGGCCGTCCCCAGATACGCAGTATTTT; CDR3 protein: CASSPPWPSPDTQYF
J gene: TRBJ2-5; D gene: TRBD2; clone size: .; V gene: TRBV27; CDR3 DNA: TGTGCCAGCAGTTCCCGCGGGGGCCAAGAGACCCAGTACTTC; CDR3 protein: CASSSRGGQETQYF
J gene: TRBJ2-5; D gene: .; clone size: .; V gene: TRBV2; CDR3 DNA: TGTGCCAGCAGTGCTGGACAGAGGTACCAAGAGACCCAGTACTTC; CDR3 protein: CASSAGQRYQETQYF
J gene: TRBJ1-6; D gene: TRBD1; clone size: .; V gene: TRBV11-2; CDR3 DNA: TGTGCCAGCAGCCGCGGGACAGGGTTTTCACCCCTCCACTTT; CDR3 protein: CASSRGTGFSPLHF
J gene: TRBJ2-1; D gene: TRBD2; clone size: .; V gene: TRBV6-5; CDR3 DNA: TGTGCCAGCAGGGGAGGGGCCTACAATGAGCAGTTCTTC; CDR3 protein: CASRGGAYNEQFF
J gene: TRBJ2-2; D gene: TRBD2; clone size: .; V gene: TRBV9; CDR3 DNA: TGTGCCAGCAGCGTCCCCCGCGGGGGTCCCGTACATTCCTCGAACACCGGGGAGCTGTTTTTT; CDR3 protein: CASSVPRGGPVHSSNTGELFF
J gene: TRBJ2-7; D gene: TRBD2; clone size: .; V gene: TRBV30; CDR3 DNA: TGTGCCTGGAGTAGGACTAGTGGGGCGCGGGAGCAGTACTTC; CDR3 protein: CAWSRTSGAREQYF
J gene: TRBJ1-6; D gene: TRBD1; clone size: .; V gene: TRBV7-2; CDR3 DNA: TGTGCCAGCAGCTCACAGGGGGCCAGAGCTTCACCCCTCCACTTT; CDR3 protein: CASSSQGARASPLHF
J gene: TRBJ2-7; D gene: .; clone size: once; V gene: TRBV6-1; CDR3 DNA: TGTGCCAGCAGTGAAGCGGGACAGGCGGGGGCTTACGAGCAGTACTTC; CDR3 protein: CASSEAGQAGAYEQYF
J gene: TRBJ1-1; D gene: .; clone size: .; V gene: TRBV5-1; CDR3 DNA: TGCGCCAGCAGCTTGGTCCGTCTCGGGGGGCAGGGCCCAAACACTGAAGCTTTCTTT; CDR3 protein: CASSLVRLGGQGPNTEAFF
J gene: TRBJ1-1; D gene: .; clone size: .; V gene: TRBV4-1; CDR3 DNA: TGCGCCAGCAGCCAAGATTTGCTCGGGAGTTGGACTGAAGCTTTCTTT; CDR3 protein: CASSQDLLGSWTEAFF
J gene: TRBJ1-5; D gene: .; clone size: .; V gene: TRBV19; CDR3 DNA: TGTGCCAGTAGTATAACGGGGGACAATCAGCCCCAGCATTTT; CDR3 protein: CASSITGDNQPQHF
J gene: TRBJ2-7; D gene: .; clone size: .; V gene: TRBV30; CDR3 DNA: TGTGCCTGGGCGGACAGTGGGAGTCGGTACGAGCAGTACTTC; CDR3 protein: CAWADSGSRYEQYF
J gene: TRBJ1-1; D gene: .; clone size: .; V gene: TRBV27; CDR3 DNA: TGTGCCAGCAGTATACAGGGTGAGAACACTGAAGCTTTCTTT; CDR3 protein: CASSIQGENTEAFF
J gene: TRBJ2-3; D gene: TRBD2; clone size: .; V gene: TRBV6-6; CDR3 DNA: TGTGCCAGCAGTTCTCATAGCGGGGTGACAGATACGCAGTATTTT; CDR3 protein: CASSSHSGVTDTQYF
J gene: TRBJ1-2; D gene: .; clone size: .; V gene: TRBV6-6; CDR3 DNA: TGTGCCAGCAGTCAGGGATACTCTGACAGCTATGGCTACACCTTC; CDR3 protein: CASSQGYSDSYGYTF
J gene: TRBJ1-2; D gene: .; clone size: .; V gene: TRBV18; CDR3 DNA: TGTGCCAGCTCACCAATTTCGGACAGCATCTATGGCTACACCTTC; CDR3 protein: CASSPISDSIYGYTF
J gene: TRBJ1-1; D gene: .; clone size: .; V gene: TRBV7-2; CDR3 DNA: TGTGCCAGCAGCTTATCAGGGAACACTGAAGCTTTCTTT; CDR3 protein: CASSLSGNTEAFF
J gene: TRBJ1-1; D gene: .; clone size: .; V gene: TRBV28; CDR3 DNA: TGTGCCAGCAGTAACCGCAGGGGTAACACTGAAGCTTTCTTT; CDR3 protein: CASSNRRGNTEAFF
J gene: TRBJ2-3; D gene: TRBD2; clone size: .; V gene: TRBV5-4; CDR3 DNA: TGTGCCAGCAGCTTGGGGCTTGGACTAGCGGGCACAGATACGCAGTATTTT; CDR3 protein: CASSLGLGLAGTDTQYF